These 8 T cell receptor beta chains share one sample of origin, sequenced in a study of vaccination and CD4 T cells after COVID-19. Oncomine TCR Beta short-read sequencing was applied to DNA from cultured CD4+ T cells. It was from cultured CD4+ T cells that genomic DNA was extracted. TCRdb redid the calling of the PCR reads with MiXCR, one entry per CDR3 protein. Among 12,000 or so distinct CDR3 sequences listed, about 27% were seen once. Antigen specificity for these receptors is unknown. Treatment given: roughly ten-day PBMC culture with coronavirus spike peptide pools or control peptides (ViraFEST assay). Ahead of the COVID-19 pandemic (2011-2018), the CD4+ T cells of the unexposed donor were collected. Material: CD4+ T cells from blood, cultured in vitro. The receptors were sampled from a human donor in good health.

This clonotype showed up just once. The chain has TRBV7-3 and TRBJ2-1; possible D gene TRBD2, 5 bases. Germline CDR1 SGHTA, CDR2 FQGTGA. Trimming left V 5 bases short and J 3 bases short, with 14 bases between. The CDR3 has 15 amino acids. CDR3 in DNA: TGTGCCAGCAGCCCTCTCGGAGGACTCTACAATGAGCAGTTCTTC. Translated: CASSPLGGLYNEQFF.

There are a few counts of this clonotype. V and J are TRBV19 and TRBJ1-5, with 7 bases matching TRBD1. The CDR3 length is 14 residues. V gave up 4 bases and J gave up 9 bases; unmatched junction bases: 9. In germline, CDR1 is LNHDA, CDR2 SQIVND (reference sequence). The CDR3 is CASSTGTAGGPQHF. The CDR3 coding sequence is TGTGCCAGTAGTACCGGGACAGCCGGGGGGCCCCAGCATTTT. Based on the CDR3 plus reference TRBV19 and TRBJ1-5, the full variable domain is DGGITQSPKYLFRKEGQNVTLSCEQNLNHDAMYWYRQDPGQGLRLIYYSQIVNDFQKGDIAEGYSVSREKKESFPLTVTSAQKNPTAFYLCASSTGTAGGPQHFGDGTRLSIL.

This clonotype rates as medium-sized. The J gene is TRBJ1-2, the V gene TRBV27, with D tentatively TRBD1 (6 bases). V lost 5 bases, J lost 0 bases, and 16 bases lay in between. This CDR3 is built from 16 residues. Germline V gene lookup returns CDR1 MNHEY and CDR2 SMNVEV (reference sequence). CDR3 in DNA: TGTGCCAGCAGTATACTGATGGGGGCAGCTAACTATGGCTACACCTTC. Translation gives CASSILMGAANYGYTF.

This clonotype was seen a few times. The rearrangement uses TRBV6-1 and TRBJ2-5; possibly TRBD2 for D (6 bases). V lost 7 bases and J 5 bases, leaving 14 bases between the germline ends. Germline CDR1 and CDR2: MNHNS and SASEGT. This CDR3 has 13 amino acids. The CDR3 here is CASNNGGLETQYF. CDR3 sequence (DNA): TGTGCCAGCAACAACGGGGGTTTGGAGACCCAGTACTTC.

The chain combines TRBV10-3 with TRBJ1-4, with a possible D match to TRBD1 (5 bases). V shed 3 bases and J shed 1 base, with 12 bases lying between them. Looked up from germline, CDR1 is ENHRY and CDR2 is SYGVKD. The CDR3 extends over 16 amino acids. Here the CDR3 DNA reads TGTGCCATCAGTGACCCCCTGGGGGGAACTAATGAAAAACTGTTTTTT. Amino acid sequence: CAISDPLGGTNEKLFF.

The gene calls are TRBV7-3 and TRBJ2-3; 10 bases are a match to TRBD2. CDR1 is SGHTA, CDR2 FQGTGA, per germline. After removal of 1 base from V and 7 bases from J, the junction contained 8 bases not matched to a gene. The CDR3 consists of 16 residues. The CDR3 nucleotides read TGTGCCAGCAGCTTAATAGGTCTAGCGGGAGTAAATACGCAGTATTTT. Translating gives CASSLIGLAGVNTQYF.

A few counts support this clonotype. The chain has TRBV7-9 and TRBJ1-3; D unclear. The CDR3 extends over 15 amino acids. CDR1 is SEHNR and CDR2 is FQNEAQ in the germline V gene (reference sequence). V was trimmed by 2 bases and J by 4 bases, leaving 12 bases between them. The CDR3 sequence is CASSLRLGSGNTIYF. The CDR3 DNA sequence: TGTGCCAGCAGCTTACGGTTAGGGAGCGGAAACACCATATATTTT.

This clonotype was observed a handful of times. The V gene is TRBV10-3, the J gene TRBJ2-3; no firm D call. This CDR3 contains 14 residues. Trimming cost V 5 bases and J 2 bases, with 11 bases left between them. Germline-derived CDR1 and CDR2 are ENHRY and SYGVKD. CDR3 loop: CAISPGHITDTQYF. CDR3 DNA sequence: TGTGCCATCAGTCCGGGTCATATCACAGATACGCAGTATTTT.